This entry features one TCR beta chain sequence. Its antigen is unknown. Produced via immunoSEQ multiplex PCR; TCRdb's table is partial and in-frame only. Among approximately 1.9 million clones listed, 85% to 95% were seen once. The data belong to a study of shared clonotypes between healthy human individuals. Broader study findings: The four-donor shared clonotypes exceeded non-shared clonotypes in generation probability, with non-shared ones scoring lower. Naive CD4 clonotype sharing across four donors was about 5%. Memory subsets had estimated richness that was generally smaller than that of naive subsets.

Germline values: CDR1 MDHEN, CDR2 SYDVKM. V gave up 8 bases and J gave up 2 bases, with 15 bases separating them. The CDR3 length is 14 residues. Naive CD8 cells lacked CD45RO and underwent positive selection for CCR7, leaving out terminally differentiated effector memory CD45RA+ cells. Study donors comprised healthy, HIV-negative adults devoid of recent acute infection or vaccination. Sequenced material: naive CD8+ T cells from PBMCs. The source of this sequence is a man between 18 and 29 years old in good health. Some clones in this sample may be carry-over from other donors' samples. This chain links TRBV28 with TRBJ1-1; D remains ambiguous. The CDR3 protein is CASQFAAGNTEAFF. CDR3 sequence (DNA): TGTGCCAGCCAATTTGCTGCGGGTAACACTGAAGCTTTCTTT.